The source of this T cell receptor beta chain is a study of vaccination effects on CD4 cells after COVID-19. Study-wide findings and caveats: Few convalescent patients were included, and no early post-infection timepoints were sampled.

Worth noting for this clone: Its target is not known.

The assay was immunoSEQ multiplex PCR, and TCRdb's table has in-frame clones only and misses some. The sample lists 20,000 to 25,000 clones; about 65% were seen once. Trimming pared 0 bases from V and 5 bases from J, leaving 4 bases between. CDR1 and CDR2 from the germline V gene are KGHSH and LQKENI. This CDR3 has 13 amino acids. Within the ViraFEST assay, antigen-specific CD4+ T cells underwent expansion with viral peptide pools prior to sequencing. At the end of about ten days of culture, CD4+ T cells were isolated. Nucleocapsid antibodies were negative in the vaccine recipients, who had never had SARS-CoV-2 infection.

The genes are TRBV18 and TRBJ2-2; D remains ambiguous. The sequence came from a human donor who received a COVID-19 vaccine. Sequenced material: CD4+ T cells from PBMCs cultured with HCoV-NL63 spike peptides, taken before COVID-19 vaccination. CDR3 sequence (DNA): TGTGCCAGCTCACCACCACGTACCGGGGAGCTGTTTTTT. This encodes CASSPPRTGELFF.